This is a list of T cell receptor beta chains from one sample in a study of identical twins. TCRdb processed the 5' RACE reads anew with MiXCR; each CDR3 protein has one entry. Of about 470,000 distinct CDR3 sequences in the sample, 20% to 30% were seen once. The sample was also linked to a second study, of T cells expressing NK-cell markers.

Sample: CD4+ T cells sorted from blood. These receptors all stem from a woman younger than 30 in good health. CDR3s include the opening cysteine and the closing phenylalanine or tryptophan. The D gene is left open where the match is weak.

j_call | v_call | d_call | cdr3_aa
TRBJ2-2 | TRBV11-3 | . | CASSRTGTTNTGELFF
TRBJ2-3 | TRBV20-1 | . | CSGVRADTQYF
TRBJ2-3 | TRBV4-3 | TRBD2 | CASSQDGTSGREPDTQYF
TRBJ2-5 | TRBV18 | . | CASSRNSGGKETQYF
TRBJ2-3 | TRBV10-3 | TRBD2 | CAISGTSGADTQYF
TRBJ2-7 | TRBV27 | . | CASSFDGASSYEQYF
TRBJ2-5 | TRBV20-1 | . | CSAPSRPSETQYF
TRBJ2-1 | TRBV9 | . | CASSDAGDLDEQFF
TRBJ2-6 | TRBV12-3/TRBV12-4 | TRBD1 | CASSLRGQGGNGANVLTF
TRBJ2-3 | TRBV9 | TRBD2 | CASSALSGGTDTQYF
TRBJ2-5 | TRBV9 | . | CASSDGHPYQETQYF
TRBJ1-1 | TRBV6-2/TRBV6-3 | . | CASSAWGTEAFF
TRBJ1-5 | TRBV10-3 | . | CAIRGAYNQPQHF
TRBJ2-7 | TRBV18 | TRBD2 | CASSPPGGRAGEQYF
TRBJ2-5 | TRBV12-3/TRBV12-4 | TRBD2 | CASSRGGETQYF
TRBJ2-3 | TRBV5-6 | . | CASSPYSYSTDTQYF
TRBJ2-3 | TRBV5-5 | TRBD1 | CASSLGQGVWADTQYF
TRBJ2-5 | TRBV20-1 | TRBD2 | CSATQLAYQETQYF
TRBJ1-6 | TRBV7-2 | . | CASSLLSRGSNSPLHF
TRBJ2-3 | TRBV15 | . | CATSRDGSGGGTDTQYF
TRBJ2-3 | TRBV20-1 | . | CSARDRSSTDTQYF
TRBJ2-3 | TRBV3-1 | . | CASRLAYLDTQYF
TRBJ1-1 | TRBV6-5 | . | CASSYLRGTEAFF